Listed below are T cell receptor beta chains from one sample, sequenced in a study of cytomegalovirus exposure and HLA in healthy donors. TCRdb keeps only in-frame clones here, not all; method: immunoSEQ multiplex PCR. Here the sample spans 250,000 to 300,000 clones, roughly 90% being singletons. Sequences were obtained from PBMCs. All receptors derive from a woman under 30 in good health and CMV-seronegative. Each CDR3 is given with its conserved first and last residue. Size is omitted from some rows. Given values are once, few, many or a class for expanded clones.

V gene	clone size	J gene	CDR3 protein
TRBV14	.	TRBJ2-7	CASSQGSWARSRWSAYEQYF
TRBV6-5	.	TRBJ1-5	CASSSADRNQPQHF
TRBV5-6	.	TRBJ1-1	CASRHGRNTEAFF
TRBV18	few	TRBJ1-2	CASSPPGGYGYTF
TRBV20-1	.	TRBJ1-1	CSARVIREAFF
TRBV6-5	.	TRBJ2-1	CASSFGQGGNEQFF
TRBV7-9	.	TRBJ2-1	CASSREDRGVYNEQFF
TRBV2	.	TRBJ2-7	CASRMGGNEQYF
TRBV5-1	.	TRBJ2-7	CASSQQTAGRYEQYF
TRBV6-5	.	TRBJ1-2	CASTTNRGGGYTF
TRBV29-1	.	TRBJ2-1	CSVVGLARSNEQFF
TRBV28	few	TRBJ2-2	CASRFNRGDTGELFF
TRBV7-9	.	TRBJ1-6	CASSWIGTGSSYNSPLHF
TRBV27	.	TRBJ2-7	CASSFGTGGEYEQYF
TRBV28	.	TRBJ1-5	CASKIQGDQPQHF
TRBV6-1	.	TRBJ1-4	CASSGAGSGEKLFF
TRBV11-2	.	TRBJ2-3	CASSPRRSVIDTQYF